This entry features one TCR beta chain sequence. Its antigen is not identified. Germline V gene sequence: CDR1 SGDLS, CDR2 YYNGEE. Trimming left V 4 bases short and J 1 base short, with 14 bases between. The CDR3 length is 15 residues. This sample is drawn from a study of blood T cells in healthy people across ages. General study results and limits: Per million T cells, the diversity of TCR beta decreased roughly linearly as age advanced.

With a J-beta primer mix and a sample-barcoded 5' primer, a second PCR ran roughly 6 to 11 cycles. Each cDNA was tagged by a template-switch adaptor containing 12 random nucleotides. From the 5' RACE reads, TCRdb called clonotypes with MiXCR, one entry per CDR3 protein. Among 1.5 million to 2 million distinct CDR3 sequences listed, roughly 30% were seen once. Sequencing was performed on blood. The chain employs TRBV9 and TRBJ1-1; D might be TRBD1 (5 bases). The receptor was derived from a woman younger than 45 in good health. The DNA for the CDR3 is TGTGCCAGCAGCTCCATCCGAGGGGCGAACACTGAAGCTTTCTTT. This codes for CASSSIRGANTEAFF.